The T cell receptor (beta chain) described here comes from a study of blood T cell repertoires in COVID-19. On the study more broadly: Sites across the United States, Italy and Spain contributed samples from acute and convalescent COVID-19. Sources were T cells, B-cell-depleted T cells, or PBMCs; the material itself was cDNA or gDNA.

Germline values: CDR1 SGHNT, CDR2 YYREEE (reference sequence). Trimming shortened V by 2 bases and J by 1 base, and 15 bases separated the two germline ends. This CDR3 region has 16 residues. Per the original data handling: Using reference gene primer amplification, nucleated cell counts were estimated. Assay used: immunoSEQ multiplex PCR; TCRdb lists only in-frame clones, some missing. D and trimming were read from the DNA, whereas the V and J calls and clone size are those reported in that table. The data show around 180,000 clones, approximately 88% seen once. This TCR was sampled from a woman aged 25 to 39 with acute or convalescent COVID-19. V is TRBV5-4 and J is TRBJ1-2; maybe TRBD1 (6 bases). Sequencing was carried out using peripheral blood. CDR3 nucleotides: TGTGCCAGCAGCTTAGGGGGAGATCGTGGTAACTATGGCTACACCTTC. This gives the protein CASSLGGDRGNYGYTF.